These T cell receptor beta chains were read from a single sample in a study of cytomegalovirus exposure and HLA in healthy donors. Only in-frame clones appear in the TCRdb table, and some are missing; sequencing was by immunoSEQ multiplex PCR. Here the sample spans some 120,000 clones, approximately 82% being singletons. Specimen: PBMCs. These TCRs come from a man between 18 and 29 years old in good health and CMV-seropositive. CDR3s include the opening cysteine and the closing phenylalanine or tryptophan. The D gene is left open where the match is weak. Clone size is shown for a subset of rows, as once, few, many or a class of expanded clone.

clone_size	v_call	j_call	d_call	cdr3_nt	cdr3_aa
once	TRBV7-9	TRBJ2-7	.	TGTGCCAGCAGCTTAGTAGCGACGGACTACGAGCAGTACTTC	CASSLVATDYEQYF
.	TRBV28	TRBJ1-4	TRBD1	TGTGCCAGCAGTTCCCAGGGACAGGGGGTTGAAAAACTGTTTTTT	CASSSQGQGVEKLFF
.	TRBV9	TRBJ1-6	.	TGTGCCAGCAGCGAAGCAGGAAATTCACCCCTCCACTTT	CASSEAGNSPLHF
.	TRBV5-4	TRBJ1-6	.	TGTGCCAGCAGCTTGGCGGCGGGGTGGGATTCACCCCTCCACTTT	CASSLAAGWDSPLHF
.	TRBV18	TRBJ2-7	.	TGTGCCAGCTCGTCCCCAGGGTCAGGAGAGCAGTACTTC	CASSSPGSGEQYF
few	TRBV7-9	TRBJ2-1	TRBD2	TGTGCCAGCAGCCAAGGGAGGGTTGATGAGCAGTTCTTC	CASSQGRVDEQFF
.	TRBV19	TRBJ1-1	TRBD1	TGTGCCAGTAGTATAGTTACAGGGGTATGGACTGAAGCTTTCTTT	CASSIVTGVWTEAFF
few	TRBV6-5	TRBJ1-2	TRBD1	TGTGCCAGCAGTTACTCGACACAGGGGGACGCCTTC	CASSYSTQGDAF
.	TRBV2	TRBJ1-3	TRBD1	TGTGCCAGCAGCCAGGACAGGGTTGGTGGAAACACCATATATTTT	CASSQDRVGGNTIYF
few	TRBV4-1	TRBJ2-7	TRBD2	TGCGCCAGCAGCCAAGGCGGGGGGGCCCACGAGCAGTACTTC	CASSQGGGAHEQYF
.	TRBV5-1	TRBJ2-3	.	TGCGCCAGCAGCTTGGCCCCCACTTCCCTCACAGATACGCAGTATTTT	CASSLAPTSLTDTQYF